Each of the 27 T cell receptor beta chains below was sequenced from the same sample in a study of identifying expanded T cells in peripheral blood. Measured with immunoSEQ multiplex PCR; TCRdb has only the in-frame clones, and not every one. The sample records around 130,000 clones, around 88% being singletons. The sample taken for sequencing was blood. The receptor source for this set is a person between 18 and 70 years old in good health.

This clone has just one count. This chain uses TRBV5-1 with TRBJ2-5; D remains ambiguous. This CDR3 is 12 amino acids long. Per germline, CDR1 SGHRS and CDR2 YFSETQ. The V and J ends lost 1 base and 5 bases respectively, with 6 bases between them. The CDR3 DNA is TGCGCCAGCAGCTTGACACAGGAGACCCAGTACTTC. Amino acids: CASSLTQETQYF.

V gene TRBV2 combines with J gene TRBJ2-1; 9 nucleotides match TRBD2. Looked up from germline, CDR1 is SNHLY and CDR2 is FYNNEI. V was clipped by 7 bases and J by 7 bases; unmatched bases: 8. This CDR3 is built from 14 residues. This CDR3 reads CASIRREGRNEQFF. The CDR3 nucleotides are TGTGCCAGCATTCGGCGGGAGGGCCGGAATGAGCAGTTCTTC.

V and J are TRBV29-1 and TRBJ2-1; D is uncertain. The length of the CDR3 is 14 residues. Germline assignment: CDR1 SQVTM and CDR2 ANQGSEA. Trimming took 2 bases from V and 0 from J, leaving 8 bases between them. As DNA, the CDR3 is TGCAGCGTTGAAACTATTAACTCCTACAATGAGCAGTTCTTC. It encodes CSVETINSYNEQFF.

The CDR3, as DNA: TGCAGCGTTGAAGATGCGTCAGGGGCCACCGGGGAGCTGTTTTTT. It translates to CSVEDASGATGELFF. The rearrangement uses TRBV29-1 and TRBJ2-2; the D gene is possibly TRBD1 (6 bases). This CDR3 spans 15 amino acids. The germline V and J ends were trimmed by 0 bases and 4 bases, with 12 bases remaining between them. Per the germline V gene, CDR1 is SQVTM and CDR2 is ANQGSEA.

The J gene is TRBJ1-4, the V gene TRBV27, with a possible D match to TRBD1 (5 bases). Germline V gives CDR1 MNHEY, CDR2 SMNVEV (reference sequence). The CDR3 is 15 residues long. The V end lost 4 bases, the J end lost 5 bases, and 14 bases lay between the germline ends. The CDR3: CASSSWGEANEKLFF. The CDR3 nucleotides are TGTGCCAGCAGTTCCTGGGGCGAGGCAAATGAAAAACTGTTTTTT. Supplemented by reference TRBV27 and TRBJ1-4, the full variable domain reads EAQVTQNPRYLITVTGKKLTVTCSQNMNHEYMSWYRQDPGLGLRQIYYSMNVEVTDKGDVPEGYKVSRKEKRNFPLILESPSPNQTSLYFCASSSWGEANEKLFFGSGTQLSVL.

CDR3 DNA: TGTGCCAGCACGAGGTCGTTTGCCGGGGAGCTGTTTTTT. Encoded protein: CASTRSFAGELFF. The chain employs TRBV2 and TRBJ2-2; D is undetermined. CDR3 length equals 13 residues. Germline loops: CDR1 SNHLY, CDR2 FYNNEI. V lost 7 bases and J lost 6, with 12 bases in between.

V gene TRBV7-9 combines with J gene TRBJ2-3; D possibly corresponds to TRBD2 (6 bases). The CDR3 totals 15 residues. Looked up from germline, CDR1 is SEHNR and CDR2 is FQNEAQ (reference sequence). The V end was cut by 3 bases, the J end by 2 bases, with 12 bases between. The CDR3 nucleotides are TGTGCCAGCAGCTTCTCCGGGGGTTCCACAGATACGCAGTATTTT. Translating gives CASSFSGGSTDTQYF.

The chain recombines TRBV4-2 with TRBJ2-3, with TRBD2 matching 7 bases. The germline CDR1 and CDR2 sequences are LGHNA and YNFKEQ. Trimming cost V 0 bases and J 2 bases; bases outside gene matches: 5. The CDR3 has 16 amino acids. The CDR3, as DNA: TGTGCCAGCAGCCAAGAAGCGGGGCCCTCCACAGATACGCAGTATTTT. Its translation: CASSQEAGPSTDTQYF.

The CDR3 sequence: CASSEAWGPDTGELFF. The CDR3 DNA follows: TGTGCCAGCAGTGAAGCGTGGGGGCCAGACACCGGGGAGCTGTTTTTT. This chain uses TRBV6-1 with TRBJ2-2, with D perhaps matching TRBD1 (6 bases). This CDR3 is built from 16 residues. V was cut by 0 bases and J by 3 bases, with 11 bases left in between. CDR1 MNHNS and CDR2 SASEGT come from the germline V gene.

This chain uses TRBV19 with TRBJ1-1, with 9 bases that match TRBD1. The V segment lost 8 bases and the J segment 7 bases; nucleotides outside the gene matches: 11. CDR1 is LNHDA, CDR2 SQIVND, per germline (reference sequence). The CDR3 is made up of 14 amino acids. The CDR3 coding sequence is TGTGCCAGTGTATACGGACAGGGGAAGAGTGAAGCTTTCTTT. Its protein is CASVYGQGKSEAFF.

The chain has TRBV10-3 and TRBJ2-7, with 9 bases identical to TRBD2. The ends lost 3 bases at V and 5 bases at J; junction bases unmatched: 2. Germline CDR1 ENHRY, CDR2 SYGVKD. The CDR3 spans 13 residues. The CDR3 DNA sequence: TGTGCCATCAGTGAAGCGGGAGGCGACGAGCAGTACTTC. Protein sequence: CAISEAGGDEQYF.

This chain joins TRBV7-7 and TRBJ2-2; D gene uncertain. Trimming removed 1 base at V and 5 bases at J, with 14 bases between. The CDR3 contains 16 residues. From germline, CDR1 is SSHAT and CDR2 FNYEAQ (reference sequence). Written as DNA, the CDR3 is TGTGCCAGCAGCTTAGTAGGTGTGATCGGGACCGGGGAGCTGTTTTTT. Translating gives CASSLVGVIGTGELFF.

A single count supports this clone. The chain carries TRBV7-2 and TRBJ2-7; D is undetermined. Trimming removed 2 bases at V and 2 bases at J, with 10 bases between. Germline loops: CDR1 SGHTA, CDR2 FQGNSA. The CDR3 consists of 14 residues. Here the CDR3 reads CASSLRGPPYEQYF. CDR3 nucleotides: TGTGCCAGCAGCTTACGTGGGCCCCCCTACGAGCAGTACTTC. Variable domain in full (rest from reference TRBV7-2 and TRBJ2-7): GAGVSQSPSNKVTEKGKDVELRCDPISGHTALYWYRQSLGQGLEFLIYFQGNSAPDKSGLPSDRFSAERTGGSVSTLTIQRTQQEDSAVYLCASSLRGPPYEQYFGPGTRLTVT.

V usage is TRBV28 and J usage is TRBJ2-1; 12 nucleotides match TRBD2. V was pared by 5 bases and J by 7 bases, with 6 bases of the junction left unmatched. The CDR3 runs 15 residues. CDR1 is MDHEN and CDR2 is SYDVKM in the germline V gene. The CDR3 sequence is CASSPSGRVENEQFF. The CDR3 nucleotides read TGTGCCAGCAGTCCTAGCGGGAGGGTGGAGAATGAGCAGTTCTTC. The full variable domain, completed using reference TRBV28 and TRBJ2-1, is DVKVTQSSRYLVKRTGEKVFLECVQDMDHENMFWYRQDPGLGLRLIYFSYDVKMKEKGDIPEGYSVSREKKERFSLILESASTNQTSMYLCASSPSGRVENEQFFGPGTRLTVL.

This clone appeared once. The rearrangement joins TRBV5-1 to TRBJ2-3; TRBD2 matches 8 bases. The V gene's germline CDR1 is SGHRS and CDR2 YFSETQ. The length of the CDR3 is 16 residues. Trimming cost V 0 bases and J 4 bases; bases outside gene matches: 7. CDR3 loop: CASSLGGGGTPDTQYF. CDR3 sequence (DNA): TGCGCCAGCAGCTTGGGTGGCGGGGGGACTCCAGATACGCAGTATTTT. Complete variable domain (other parts from reference TRBV5-1 and TRBJ2-3): KAGVTQTPRYLIKTRGQQVTLSCSPISGHRSVSWYQQTPGQGLQFLFEYFSETQRNKGNFPGRFSGRQFSNSRSEMNVSTLELGDSALYLCASSLGGGGTPDTQYFGPGTRLTVL.

The chain has TRBV29-1 and TRBJ1-3; D remains ambiguous. V was shortened by 1 base and J by 4 bases, with 11 bases between the two germline ends. The germline V gene has CDR1 SQVTM and CDR2 ANQGSEA. This CDR3 region has 14 residues. The CDR3 spells CSVEGSLGGNTIYF. In DNA, the CDR3 is TGCAGCGTTGAAGGGAGTCTGGGGGGAAACACCATATATTTT. Filled out from reference TRBV29-1 and TRBJ1-3, the complete variable domain reads SAVISQKPSRDICQRGTSLTIQCQVDSQVTMMFWYRQQPGQSLTLIATANQGSEATYESGFVIDKFPISRPNLTFSTLTVSNMSPEDSSIYLCSVEGSLGGNTIYFGEGSWLTVV.

The DNA for the CDR3 is TGTGCCAGCAGTTTCCAAAACAGGGGGCTAAACACTGAAGCTTTCTTT. Amino acids: CASSFQNRGLNTEAFF. This chain links TRBV27 with TRBJ1-1; 9 bases fit TRBD1. The CDR3 contains 16 residues. Per the germline V gene, CDR1 is MNHEY and CDR2 is SMNVEV (reference sequence). V was pared by 3 bases and J by 2 bases, with 7 bases of the junction left unmatched.

This rearrangement joins TRBV4-2 to TRBJ2-2; D call uncertain. Trimming took off 0 bases at V and 1 base at J, with 12 bases between the two ends. This CDR3 spans 17 amino acids. Looked up from germline, CDR1 is LGHNA and CDR2 is YNFKEQ. CDR3: CASSQEGNSLNTGELFF. The CDR3 DNA is TGTGCCAGCAGCCAAGAGGGAAACAGCCTGAACACCGGGGAGCTGTTTTTT.

The chain joins TRBV19 to TRBJ1-1, with no clear D. The CDR3 has 13 residues. V lost 7 bases and J lost 0, with 9 bases in between. Germline V CDR1 and CDR2: LNHDA, SQIVND (reference sequence). The CDR3 loop is CASNGRLNTEAFF. CDR3 DNA sequence: TGTGCCAGTAATGGCAGACTGAACACTGAAGCTTTCTTT.

V gene TRBV7-9 combines with J gene TRBJ2-1; D uncertain. V lost 2 bases and J 6 bases, leaving 5 bases between the germline ends. The germline CDR1 and CDR2 sequences are SEHNR and FQNEAQ (reference sequence). The CDR3 is 12 amino acids. The DNA of the CDR3 is TGTGCCAGCAGCTTAAGTAGCAATGAGCAGTTCTTC. This translates into CASSLSSNEQFF.

The chain recombines TRBV11-2 with TRBJ2-7; D possibly uses TRBD1 or TRBD2 (5 bases each). The CDR3 length is 16 residues. Trimming stripped 4 bases from V and 6 bases from J, with 22 bases between. Germline loops: CDR1 SGHAT, CDR2 FQNNGV. CDR3 nucleotides: TGTGCCAGCAGCTCCAAGTCCGGGACCACACCTCTCGAGCAGTACTTC. Translated, it gives CASSSKSGTTPLEQYF.

The sample holds one count of this clone. This chain uses TRBV18 with TRBJ2-7; 13 bases agree with TRBD2. Germline values: CDR1 KGHSH, CDR2 LQKENI. The V segment lost 3 bases and the J segment 4 bases; nucleotides outside the gene matches: 18. CDR3 length: 20 amino acids. The CDR3 is CASSPGTGFWTSGSSYEQYF. CDR3 bases: TGTGCCAGCTCACCCGGAACAGGGTTTTGGACTAGCGGGAGTAGTTACGAGCAGTACTTC.

This clone was found once. The chain links TRBV2 to TRBJ2-2; D is perhaps TRBD1 (6 bases). Trimming removed 6 bases from V and 2 bases from J, with 7 bases in between. CDR1 is SNHLY and CDR2 is FYNNEI in the germline V gene. This CDR3 is 13 amino acids long. In DNA form, the CDR3 reads TGTGCCAGCAGGACAGGAAACACCGGGGAGCTGTTTTTT. Its translation: CASRTGNTGELFF.

The genes are TRBV6-6 and TRBJ2-3; a weak D match, TRBD2 (6 bases). V was cut by 10 bases and J by 1 base, with 21 bases left in between. Per germline, CDR1 MNHNY and CDR2 SVGAGI (reference sequence). The CDR3 runs 16 residues. The CDR3 loop reads CATNPGAGRGTDTQYF. The CDR3 nucleotides read TGTGCCACAAACCCCGGCGCGGGACGTGGCACAGATACGCAGTATTTT.

The chain recombines TRBV10-1 with TRBJ1-5; D is uncertain. With 3 bases removed from V and 1 base from J, the gap between germline ends came to 4 bases. Looked up from germline, CDR1 is WNHNN and CDR2 is SYGVQD (reference sequence). The CDR3 runs 13 residues. CDR3 in amino acids: CASSDGSNQPQHF. The CDR3 bases are TGCGCCAGCAGTGACGGGAGCAATCAGCCCCAGCATTTT.

V is TRBV7-9 and J is TRBJ2-1; D unclear. CDR1 is SEHNR, CDR2 FQNEAQ, per germline (reference sequence). Trimming shortened V by 5 bases and J by 9 bases, and 20 bases separated the two germline ends. CDR3 size: 15 residues. CDR3 bases: TGTGCCAGCAGCCCCCGAGACCCACTCACAAGTGAGCAGTTCTTC. It translates to CASSPRDPLTSEQFF.

This rearrangement joins TRBV11-1 to TRBJ2-1; 7 nucleotides line up with TRBD2. This CDR3 contains 15 residues. Germline V gene sequence: CDR1 SGHAT, CDR2 FQDESV (reference sequence). V lost 5 bases, J lost 3 bases, and 7 bases stayed unmatched. CDR3: CASSPGSGVYNEQFF. CDR3 nucleotide sequence: TGTGCCAGCAGCCCCGGGAGCGGGGTCTACAATGAGCAGTTCTTC. The whole variable domain, filled in from reference TRBV11-1 and TRBJ2-1, reads EAEVAQSPRYKITEKSQAVAFWCDPISGHATLYWYRQILGQGPELLVQFQDESVVDDSQLPKDRFSAERLKGVDSTLKIQPAELGDSAMYLCASSPGSGVYNEQFFGPGTRLTVL.